The T cell receptor beta chain under discussion was sequenced for a study of T-cell reconstitution after alpha-beta-depleted transplantation in children. Findings and limits, study-wide: The main origin of T-cell counts and diversity one year after transplant was newly produced T cells. There were reportedly several hundred expanded graft clones from which alpha-beta T cells came about two months after transplant. Surviving recipient cells, namely T cells and thymic progenitors, were the source of high day-60 TCRbeta diversity in some patients.

Unique molecular identifiers featured in how the TCRbeta library was prepared. TCRdb reprocessed the PCR reads with MiXCR, giving one entry per CDR3 protein. Of under 250,000 distinct CDR3 sequences listed, over 15% are singletons. On this clonotype: Its antigen is as yet unknown.

Deletions cut 0 bases from V and 0 bases from J, with 5 bases between. CDR3 length: 14 residues. The V gene is TRBV12-3 or TRBV12-4, the J gene TRBJ2-5; D is undetermined. The sequence was collected from a male patient aged 2-15 years who had a stem cell transplant for acute lymphoblastic leukemia, so the T cells may come from the graft donor. Sample: PBMCs, mostly from graft donor cells, taken 360 days after TCRalphabeta/CD19-depleted stem cell transplant. The CDR3 DNA is TGTGCCAGCAGTTTAGCGTTATACCAAGAGACCCAGTACTTC. It encodes CASSLALYQETQYF.